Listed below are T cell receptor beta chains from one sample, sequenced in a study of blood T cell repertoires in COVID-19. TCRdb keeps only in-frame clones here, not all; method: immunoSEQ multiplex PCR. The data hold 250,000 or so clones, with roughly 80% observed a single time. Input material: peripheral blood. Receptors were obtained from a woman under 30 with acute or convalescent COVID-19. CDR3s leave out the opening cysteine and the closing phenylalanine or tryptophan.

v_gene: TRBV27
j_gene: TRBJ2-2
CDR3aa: ASRLAGGNTGELF

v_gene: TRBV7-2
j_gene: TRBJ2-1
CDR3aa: ASRQGGDYNEQF

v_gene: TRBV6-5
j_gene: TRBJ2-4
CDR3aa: ASRDQGTQNIQY

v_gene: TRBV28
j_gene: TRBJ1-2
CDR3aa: ASSTWDRKYGYT

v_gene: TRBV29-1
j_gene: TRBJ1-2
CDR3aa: SVPGTGGDGYT

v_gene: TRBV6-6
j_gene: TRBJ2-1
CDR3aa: ASSYGDGTNEQF

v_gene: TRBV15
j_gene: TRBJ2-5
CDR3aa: ATSRDWSGQGGETQY

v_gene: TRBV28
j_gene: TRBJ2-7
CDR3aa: ASSPGGQGLFYEQY

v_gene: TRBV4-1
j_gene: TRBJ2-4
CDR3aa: ASSQDTSGLNIQY

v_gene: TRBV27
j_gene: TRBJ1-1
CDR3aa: ASSLSGANTEAF

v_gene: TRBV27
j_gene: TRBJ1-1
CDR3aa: ASSTQAALAEAF

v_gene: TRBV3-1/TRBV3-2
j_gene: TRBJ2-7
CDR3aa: ASSQVQGRLYEQY